The rows below give T cell receptor beta chains drawn from one sample of a study of T cell responses to AZD1222 COVID-19 vaccine. Profiling relied on immunoSEQ multiplex PCR, and the TCRdb table lists in-frame clones only, not all of them. Of around 140,000 clones in the sample, roughly 91% were seen once. The specimen comprised peripheral blood, sampled on day 0 of AZD1222 vaccination. Every receptor here comes from an adult in good health. CDR3s include the opening cysteine and the closing phenylalanine or tryptophan. The D gene is left open where the match is weak. Clone size is shown for a subset of rows, as once, few, many or a class of expanded clone.

d_call j_call clone_size v_call cdr3_nt cdr3_aa
- TRBJ1-6 - TRBV7-2 TGTGCCAGCAGCTCTCAAAATAATTCACCCCTCCACTTT CASSSQNNSPLHF
TRBD2 TRBJ2-1 - TRBV3-1/TRBV3-2 TGTGCCAGCAGCCAAGATTCAAGCGGGACCTGGAATGAGCAGTTCTTC CASSQDSSGTWNEQFF
- TRBJ1-2 - TRBV15 TGTGCCACCAGCAGACTACGGACAGCCCTCAGGGATGGCTACACCTTC CATSRLRTALRDGYTF
TRBD1 TRBJ1-2 - TRBV14 TGTGCCAGCAGCCATGGGGGGGACAGAACCCAAGATTCGTATGGCTACACCTTC CASSHGGDRTQDSYGYTF
- TRBJ1-2 - TRBV5-1 TGCGCCAGCAGCCCGGCCAGGGACTATGGCTACACCTTC CASSPARDYGYTF
- TRBJ2-6 - TRBV11-2 TGTGCCAGCAGCTTAGGGGGGGCCAACGTCCTGACTTTC CASSLGGANVLTF
- TRBJ1-6 - TRBV23-1 TGCGCCAGCAGTCAAGAAGGGACTGCCTATAATTCACCCCTCCACTTT CASSQEGTAYNSPLHF
- TRBJ1-1 - TRBV4-1 TGCGCCAGCAGCCAAGATCTTTTGGGGAGGGTTGAAGCTTTCTTT CASSQDLLGRVEAFF
- TRBJ2-7 - TRBV5-1 TGCGCCAGCAGCTTGGACGCTACCTCCTACGAGCAGTACTTC CASSLDATSYEQYF
TRBD2 TRBJ2-1 - TRBV7-9 TGTGCCAGCAGCTTAATGAGCGGGACCAATGAGCAGTTCTTC CASSLMSGTNEQFF
TRBD1 TRBJ2-2 - TRBV5-1 TGCGCCAGCAGCTATAACGGACAGGGGGACACCGGGGAGCTGTTTTTT CASSYNGQGDTGELFF
- TRBJ2-7 - TRBV7-9 TGTGCCAGCAGTTTAGTTGCCAGGGACGAGCAGTACTTC CASSLVARDEQYF
- TRBJ1-2 once TRBV7-2 TGTGCCAGCAGCCCAGGGGTGGGGCGGTATGGCTACACCTTC CASSPGVGRYGYTF
- TRBJ1-1 - TRBV5-3 TGTGCCAGAAGGTCAAGAGTCCCTGAAGCTTTCTTT CARRSRVPEAFF
TRBD1 TRBJ2-2 - TRBV18 TGTGCCAGCTCACTTCAGACGGACAGGGGGCGAGGGGAGCTGTTTTTT CASSLQTDRGRGELFF
- TRBJ1-5 - TRBV6-2/TRBV6-3 TGTGCCAGCAGTTCCCGGAGACAGGTGGGTCAGCCCCAGCATTTT CASSSRRQVGQPQHF
- TRBJ2-5 - TRBV5-4 TGTGCCAGCAGCCAGGGACGGAAGGAGACCCAGTACTTC CASSQGRKETQYF
- TRBJ2-3 - TRBV12-3/TRBV12-4 TGTGCCAGCAGTTTAGCCCTACGGGATACGCAGTATTTT CASSLALRDTQYF
- TRBJ2-2 - TRBV19 TGTGCCACGACGGACGGAGCTGTCGGGGAGCTGTTTTTT CATTDGAVGELFF
TRBD2 TRBJ2-7 - TRBV5-5 TGTGCCAGCAGCTTGGCCGCGGCTAGCGGAGGGTACGAGCAGTACTTC CASSLAAASGGYEQYF
- TRBJ2-7 - TRBV19 TGTGCCAGTTGGGCGGGGCCACAAAAGGGAGAGCAGTACTTC CASWAGPQKGEQYF
- TRBJ1-4 - TRBV2 TGTGCCAGTCCAGCTGGTGCAACTAATGAAAAACTGTTTTTT CASPAGATNEKLFF
- TRBJ2-7 - TRBV25-1 TGTGCCAGCAGTGGGGACTCGTCCTACGAGCAGTACTTC CASSGDSSYEQYF
TRBD1 TRBJ1-2 few TRBV10-3 TGTGCCATCAGTGCCCAAACAGGGGTGCTCTTCTACACCTTC CAISAQTGVLFYTF
TRBD1 TRBJ1-6 - TRBV6-5 TGTGCCAGCAGTTGGACAGGGACCCATAATTCACCCCTCCACTTT CASSWTGTHNSPLHF
TRBD1 TRBJ2-1 once TRBV7-9 TGTGCCAGCAGCCCAACACAGGGGGCGGGTGAGCAGTTCTTC CASSPTQGAGEQFF
- TRBJ1-1 - TRBV18 TGTGCCAGCTCACCCCCGGGACGGGGGGAAGCTTTCTTT CASSPPGRGEAFF
TRBD2 TRBJ2-1 once TRBV4-2 TGTGCCAGCAGCCATGCCGGGACTAGCGCCTACAATGAGCAGTTCTTC CASSHAGTSAYNEQFF
- TRBJ1-4 - TRBV4-3 TGCGCCAGCTCTCTGAGTTGGGCTGCTGATGAAAAACTGTTTTTT CASSLSWAADEKLFF
- TRBJ1-4 - TRBV4-3 TGCGCCAGCAGCCAAGGTTCGGGGCGGTTAGAAAAACTGTTTTTT CASSQGSGRLEKLFF
TRBD1 TRBJ1-3 - TRBV5-1 TGCGCCAGCAGCTTGTCCGGGACAGCTGGAAACACCATATATTTT CASSLSGTAGNTIYF
TRBD1 TRBJ1-5 - TRBV6-6 TGTGCCAGCAACTGGGGACAGGAGCTTAATCAGCCCCAGCATTTT CASNWGQELNQPQHF
- TRBJ2-1 - TRBV6-5 TGTGCCAGCAGTTCAGGGTTGGTTGAGCAGTTCTTC CASSSGLVEQFF
- TRBJ1-1 once TRBV3-1/TRBV3-2 TGTGCCAGCAGCCAAGGGGATCTGCTTAAAGCTTTCTTT CASSQGDLLKAFF
- TRBJ1-6 - TRBV27 TGTGCCAGCAGAGGGCTTGGTTCACCCCTCCACTTT CASRGLGSPLHF
- TRBJ2-7 - TRBV9 TGTGCCAGCAGCGGGCCCCTGGGCGAGCAGTACTTC CASSGPLGEQYF
- TRBJ1-6 - TRBV4-3 TGCGCCAGCAGCCAATACTGGACAGATAATTCACCCCTCCACTTT CASSQYWTDNSPLHF
- TRBJ2-2 - TRBV30 TGTGCCTGCTCAGGACAGCTCACCGGGGAGCTGTTTTTT CACSGQLTGELFF
- TRBJ2-7 - TRBV19 TGTGCCAGTAGTACCTTCCGGGGGACGGGGCAGTACTTC CASSTFRGTGQYF
- TRBJ2-3 once TRBV21-1 TGTGCCAGCAGCATACGACAGGGGGCTAGCACAGATACGCAGTATTTT CASSIRQGASTDTQYF
- TRBJ1-2 - TRBV11-2 TGTGCCAGCAGTCCTGGAGGGGTGAGCTATGGCTACACCTTC CASSPGGVSYGYTF
TRBD1 TRBJ1-6 once TRBV2 TGTGCCAGCAGCCCTCTGACAGGGGGAAATTCACCCCTCCACTTT CASSPLTGGNSPLHF